The 23 T cell receptor beta chains listed next were all sequenced from one sample in a study of a mutant IDH1 vaccine in newly diagnosed glioma. The method was immunoSEQ multiplex PCR; TCRdb's version includes in-frame clones alone and lacks a portion of them. The table lists about 110,000 clones, 90% of them singletons. Their specific antigens are unknown. Time point meaning: week 11, during vaccination. Each dose of the vaccine consisted of 300 ug of mutant IDH1 20-mer peptide, with topical imiquimod. This material consisted of PBMCs, taken from a glioma patient whose treatment included an IDH1 peptide vaccine. Source of these receptors: a woman between 50 and 59 years old with glioma.

The genes are TRBV6-4 and TRBJ2-2; TRBD2 agrees at 7 bases. CDR1 and CDR2 (germline): MRHNA, SNTAGT. There are 17 residues in the CDR3. V gave up 0 bases and J gave up 6 bases; unmatched junction bases: 10. CDR3 sequence (DNA): TGTGCCAGCAGTGACTCGACCCTAGCGGCTATGGCCGGGGAGCTGTTTTTT. It is translated as CASSDSTLAAMAGELFF.

The rearrangement links TRBV6-1 to TRBJ1-2, with 8 bases that match TRBD1. J was trimmed by 0 bases and V by 10 bases; bases with no gene match: 7. This CDR3 spans 14 amino acids. The germline CDR1 and CDR2 sequences are MNHNS and SASEGT. CDR3: CATKQGATNYGYTF. CDR3 sequence (DNA): TGTGCCACAAAGCAGGGGGCTACTAACTATGGCTACACCTTC.

V usage is TRBV6-5 and J usage is TRBJ1-4; the D gene is possibly TRBD1 (6 bases). The CDR3 totals 13 residues. V lost 8 bases to trimming and J lost 7 bases, with 14 bases between them. From germline, CDR1 is MNHEY and CDR2 SVGAGI. The DNA of the CDR3 is TGTGCCAGCGAACAGGGTCTTAGTGAAAAACTGTTTTTT. This translates into CASEQGLSEKLFF.

CDR3 sequence reads: CASSTFREPSYEQYF. The CDR3 bases are TGTGCCAGCAGTACCTTCCGGGAGCCTTCCTACGAGCAGTACTTC. This chain joins TRBV28 and TRBJ2-7; maybe TRBD2 (6 bases). Trimming pared 5 bases from V and 1 base from J, leaving 15 bases between. This CDR3 spans 15 amino acids. In germline, CDR1 is MDHEN, CDR2 SYDVKM.

The chain links TRBV6-1 to TRBJ2-2, with D possibly being TRBD1 (6 bases). The CDR3 spans 15 residues. The V gene lost 6 bases and the J gene lost 4 bases, with 15 bases spanning the gap. Per germline, CDR1 MNHNS and CDR2 SASEGT. The CDR3, as DNA: TGTGCCAGCAGGCGGACAGTCCAATTCACCGGGGAGCTGTTTTTT. Its protein is CASRRTVQFTGELFF.

The V call is TRBV27, the J call TRBJ1-1; perhaps TRBD1 as D (5 bases). Germline V CDR1 and CDR2: MNHEY, SMNVEV (reference sequence). Trimming removed 4 bases at V and 6 bases at J, with 9 bases between. The CDR3 contains 12 residues. In nucleotides, the CDR3 is TGTGCCAGCAGTTCTCAGGGTGCTGAAGCTTTCTTT. Translating it yields CASSSQGAEAFF.

This chain links TRBV7-9 with TRBJ2-3, with 9 nucleotides matching TRBD2. The junction had 7 bases not matched to a gene; V was cut back by 5 bases and J by 4 bases. Germline CDR1 SEHNR, CDR2 FQNEAQ (reference sequence). The CDR3 is 15 residues long. The CDR3 sequence is CASSQSGTSPDTQYF. The DNA for the CDR3 is TGTGCCAGCAGCCAATCCGGGACTAGCCCAGATACGCAGTATTTT.

This chain joins TRBV4-1 and TRBJ1-5; D gene unclear. The length of the CDR3 is 14 residues. V shed 4 bases and J shed 2 bases, with 9 bases lying between them. Germline CDR1 and CDR2: MGHRA and YSYEKL. CDR3 loop: CASSLRRGNQPQHF. DNA for the CDR3: TGCGCCAGCAGCCTGCGAAGAGGCAATCAGCCCCAGCATTTT.

This chain uses TRBV7-6 with TRBJ2-7; 12 bases agree with TRBD2. With 1 base clipped from V and 5 bases from J, the junction kept 6 bases outside the gene matches. The CDR3 sequence is 16 residues long. The germline CDR1 and CDR2 sequences are SGHVS and FNYEAQ. CDR3 nucleotide sequence: TGTGCCAGCAGCTTAGGTCTAGCGGGAGGGCCACACGAGCAGTACTTC. Protein product: CASSLGLAGGPHEQYF.

The V gene is TRBV5-1, the J gene TRBJ1-5; TRBD1 agrees at 10 bases. The V and J ends lost 4 bases and 6 bases, in that order; junction bases with no gene match: 4. The CDR3 is 14 amino acids. Germline-derived CDR1 and CDR2 are SGHRS and YFSETQ. The CDR3 region is CASSPGTGVQPQHF. CDR3 bases: TGCGCCAGCAGCCCCGGGACAGGGGTTCAGCCCCAGCATTTT. Using reference TRBV5-1 and TRBJ1-5 for the parts outside the CDR3, the full variable domain is KAGVTQTPRYLIKTRGQQVTLSCSPISGHRSVSWYQQTPGQGLQFLFEYFSETQRNKGNFPGRFSGRQFSNSRSEMNVSTLELGDSALYLCASSPGTGVQPQHFGDGTRLSIL.

The rearrangement links TRBV11-2 to TRBJ1-1, with TRBD1 matching over 7 bases. This CDR3 comprises 14 residues. From germline, CDR1 is SGHAT and CDR2 FQNNGV. With 5 bases clipped from V and 5 bases from J, the junction kept 8 bases outside the gene matches. CDR3 region: CASSPARGLTEAFF. The CDR3 DNA reads TGTGCCAGCAGCCCCGCAAGGGGGCTAACTGAAGCTTTCTTT.

This clone has more than one count but fewer than ten. This chain links TRBV6-1 with TRBJ2-5, with D maybe TRBD1 (7 bases). Trimming pared 7 bases from V and 5 bases from J, leaving 20 bases between. Germline CDR1 and CDR2: MNHNS and SASEGT. CDR3 length equals 15 residues. The CDR3 region is CASTLQGHAGETQYF. DNA for the CDR3: TGTGCCAGCACCCTACAGGGGCACGCGGGGGAGACCCAGTACTTC.

The chain couples TRBV6-1 to TRBJ2-3, with a tentative D call TRBD1 (5 bases). V was shortened by 4 bases and J by 4 bases, with 18 bases between the two germline ends. Germline assignment: CDR1 MNHNS and CDR2 SASEGT. The CDR3 loop spans 16 amino acids. DNA for the CDR3: TGTGCCAGCAGTGCCACGACAGATGTACGCTCAGATACGCAGTATTTT. Its protein product is CASSATTDVRSDTQYF.

The CDR3 DNA reads as TGTGCCAGCTCACCAGCTGATACCTACGAGCAGTACTTC. This encodes CASSPADTYEQYF. The V and J genes are TRBV18 and TRBJ2-7; D is uncertain. The CDR3 loop spans 13 amino acids. The V gene's germline CDR1 is KGHSH and CDR2 LQKENI. V lost 2 bases and J 2 bases, leaving 7 bases between the germline ends.

The chain recombines TRBV6-1 with TRBJ1-5; TRBD1 might be the D (6 bases). V lost 3 bases to trimming and J lost 7 bases, with 10 bases between them. Germline CDR1 MNHNS, CDR2 SASEGT. The CDR3 totals 13 residues. In nucleotides, the CDR3 is TGTGCCAGCAGTGAGGGGGCGAAACAGCCCCAGCATTTT. This codes for CASSEGAKQPQHF.

This sequence joins TRBV6-5 and TRBJ2-5; D is unclear. The closer fit of TRBJ2-7 to the DNA end suggests the J call may be wrong. The CDR3 is 12 residues long. Germline CDR1 reads MNHEY; CDR2 reads SVGAGI. The DNA of the CDR3 is TGTGCCAGCAGTCGAGGACCCTACGAGCAGTACTTC. This codes for CASSRGPYEQYF.

The chain couples TRBV5-4 to TRBJ2-3; 10 nucleotides agree with TRBD2. The germline gives CDR1 SGHNT, CDR2 YYREEE (reference sequence). This CDR3 contains 16 residues. V trimming: 2 bases; J trimming: 0 bases; junction bases outside the gene matches: 3. CDR3 loop: CASSFSGRASTDTQYF. The CDR3 DNA sequence: TGTGCCAGCAGCTTCAGCGGGAGGGCGAGCACAGATACGCAGTATTTT.

The chain recombines TRBV10-3 with TRBJ1-5; TRBD1 aligns across 7 bases. The CDR3 has 14 residues. Trimming took 10 bases from V and 0 from J; bases not matched to a gene: 6. Germline CDR1 is ENHRY and CDR2 is SYGVKD. The DNA for the CDR3 is TGTGCCACAAGGGGGACAGCTAGCAATCAGCCCCAGCATTTT. This encodes CATRGTASNQPQHF.

The CDR3, as DNA: TGTGCCAGCAGCTTGAGGGCGGGGGTCTCCTACAATGAGCAGTTCTTC. Protein: CASSLRAGVSYNEQFF. This chain connects TRBV5-4 to TRBJ2-1, with 7 bases aligning to TRBD2. The CDR3 runs to 16 residues. Unmatched junction bases numbered 4, after V lost 1 base and J lost 0 bases. Germline CDR1 SGHNT, CDR2 YYREEE (reference sequence). Together with reference TRBV5-4 and TRBJ2-1, the CDR3 gives the full variable domain: ETGVTQSPTHLIKTRGQQVTLRCSSQSGHNTVSWYQQALGQGPQFIFQYYREEENGRGNFPPRFSGLQFPNYSSELNVNALELDDSALYLCASSLRAGVSYNEQFFGPGTRLTVL.

The CDR3 sequence is CASRVTENTIYF. DNA of the CDR3: TGTGCCAGTCGGGTCACGGAAAACACCATATATTTT. This chain joins TRBV6-5 and TRBJ1-3; D unclear. The V end lost 9 bases, the J end lost 6 bases, and 12 bases lay between the germline ends. Germline assignment: CDR1 MNHEY and CDR2 SVGAGI. The CDR3 is made up of 12 amino acids.

The chain links TRBV6-1 to TRBJ2-1; TRBD1 or TRBD2 may be the D gene (5 bases each). The germline V gene has CDR1 MNHNS and CDR2 SASEGT. V shed 2 bases and J shed 6 bases, with 11 bases lying between them. The CDR3 totals 14 residues. The CDR3 here is CASSEIEGFNEQFF. The CDR3 DNA is TGTGCCAGCAGTGAAATCGAGGGGTTCAATGAGCAGTTCTTC.

J is TRBJ2-3 and V is TRBV6-5; 9 bases match TRBD1. The CDR3 spans 14 residues. Unmatched junction bases numbered 8, after V lost 7 bases and J lost 6 bases. CDR1 is MNHEY, CDR2 SVGAGI, per germline. The CDR3 coding sequence is TGTGCCAGCACCTCCGGGACAGGGACCGATACGCAGTATTTT. Translating it yields CASTSGTGTDTQYF.

This sequence joins TRBV28 and TRBJ2-7; 10 bases line up with TRBD2. Germline V gives CDR1 MDHEN, CDR2 SYDVKM. There are 16 residues in the CDR3. The V gene end was trimmed by 4 bases and the J gene end by 3 bases; junction bases not matched to a gene: 9. CDR3 nucleotides: TGTGCCAGCAGTTACCCTAGCGGGAGCCTAATCTACGAGCAGTACTTC. It codes for CASSYPSGSLIYEQYF.